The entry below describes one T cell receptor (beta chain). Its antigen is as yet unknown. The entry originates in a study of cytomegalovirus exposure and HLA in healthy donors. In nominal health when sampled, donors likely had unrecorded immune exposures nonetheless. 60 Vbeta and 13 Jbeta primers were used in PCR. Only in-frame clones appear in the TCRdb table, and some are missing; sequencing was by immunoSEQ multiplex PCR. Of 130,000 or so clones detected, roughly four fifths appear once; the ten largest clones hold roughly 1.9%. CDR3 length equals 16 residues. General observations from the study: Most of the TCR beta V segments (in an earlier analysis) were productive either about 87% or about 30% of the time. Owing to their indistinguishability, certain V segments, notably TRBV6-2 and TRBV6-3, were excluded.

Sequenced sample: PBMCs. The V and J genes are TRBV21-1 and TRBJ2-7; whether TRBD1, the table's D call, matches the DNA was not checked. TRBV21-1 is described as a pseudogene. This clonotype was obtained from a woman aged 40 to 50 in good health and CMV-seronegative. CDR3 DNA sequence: TGTGCCAAGGGGATACCCGGCCAGTTTCTTTCCTACGAGCAGTACTTC. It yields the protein CAKGIPGQFLSYEQYF.